The 16 T cell receptor beta chains reported below all come from one sample, sequenced in a study of CD8+ T cells in alopecia areata. Described treatment: oral pan-JAK inhibitor, 5-10 mg twice daily. Extracted RNA was reverse transcribed, and the resulting cDNA served as sequencing template. Assay: immunoSEQ multiplex PCR; the TCRdb copy retains only in-frame clones and omits some. Found here are about 270,000 clones, 60% of them singletons; the top ten hold 0.75% to 0.95%. Here the sequenced sample was CD4+ T cells sorted from blood, taken around week 53, from a patient treated with tofacitinib. These receptors were taken from a human donor with alopecia areata.

This chain joins TRBV23-1 and TRBJ2-1, with 10 bases lining up with TRBD1. TRBV23-1 is placed among ORFs of uncertain function. The CDR3 sequence is 15 residues long. Germline trimming cut 7 bases from V and 8 bases from J; bases unmatched to any gene: 11. The CDR3 sequence is CASTSDRGNSHEQFF. The CDR3 DNA sequence: TGCGCCAGCACGTCGGACAGGGGGAATAGTCATGAGCAGTTCTTC.

The chain combines TRBV15 with TRBJ2-2; D remains unclear. Per the germline V gene, CDR1 is LNHNV and CDR2 is YYDKDF (reference sequence). The CDR3 contains 14 residues. V was pared by 0 bases and J by 7 bases, with 9 bases between. CDR3 in amino acids: CATSRDRVGGELFF. CDR3 sequence (DNA): TGTGCCACCAGCAGAGATCGGGTGGGCGGGGAGCTGTTTTTT. The entire variable domain, with the rest obtained from reference TRBV15 and TRBJ2-2, is as follows: DAMVIQNPRYQVTQFGKPVTLSCSQTLNHNVMYWYQQKSSQAPKLLFHYYDKDFNNEADTPDNFQSRRPNTSFCFLDIRSPGLGDTAMYLCATSRDRVGGELFFGEGSRLTVL.

This clone was counted only a few times. The genes are TRBV29-1 and TRBJ2-5, with a tentative D call TRBD2 (6 bases). Germline values: CDR1 SQVTM, CDR2 ANQGSEA. V was clipped by 6 bases and J by 4 bases, with 18 bases between them. There are 14 residues in the CDR3. CDR3 sequence (DNA): TGCAGCGTCCTCCGGGACTCCGGCGGAGAGACCCAGTACTTC. This gives the protein CSVLRDSGGETQYF.

The chain uses TRBV30 and TRBJ2-5, with D perhaps TRBD1 (6 bases). The CDR3 spans 13 residues. The germline V and J ends were trimmed by 6 bases and 4 bases, with 15 bases remaining between them. CDR1 is GTSNPN and CDR2 is SVGIG in the germline V gene (reference sequence). The CDR3 loop is CACSENRAETQYF. CDR3 DNA: TGTGCCTGTTCTGAAAACAGGGCAGAGACCCAGTACTTC. Full variable domain (missing parts from reference TRBV30 and TRBJ2-5): SQTIHQWPATLVQPVGSPLSLECTVEGTSNPNLYWYRQAAGRGLQLLFYSVGIGQISSEVPQNLSASRPQDRQFILSSKKLLLSDSGFYLCACSENRAETQYFGPGTRLLVL.

V gene TRBV19 combines with J gene TRBJ2-1, with 11 bases fitting TRBD2. The CDR3 contains 16 residues. V lost 7 bases and J lost 6; bases outside the gene matches: 11. Germline V CDR1 and CDR2: LNHDA, SQIVND (reference sequence). The CDR3 DNA reads as TGTGCCAGTACTTCCGCCGGGACTAGCGGCTCCAATGAGCAGTTCTTC. It encodes CASTSAGTSGSNEQFF.

The gene calls are TRBV11-2 and TRBJ2-1; D possibly corresponds to TRBD2 (6 bases). Germline CDR1 and CDR2: SGHAT and FQNNGV. V was shortened by 3 bases and J by 8 bases, with 8 bases between the two germline ends. The CDR3 contains 12 residues. The CDR3 sequence is CASSFAGHEQFF. CDR3 nucleotide sequence: TGTGCCAGCAGCTTTGCGGGGCATGAGCAGTTCTTC. Supplemented by reference TRBV11-2 and TRBJ2-1, the full variable domain reads EAGVAQSPRYKIIEKRQSVAFWCNPISGHATLYWYQQILGQGPKLLIQFQNNGVVDDSQLPKDRFSAERLKGVDSTLKIQPAKLEDSAVYLCASSFAGHEQFFGPGTRLTVL.

The V gene is TRBV5-1, the J gene TRBJ2-5; TRBD1 matches 8 bases. The CDR3 loop spans 14 amino acids. V trimming: 4 bases; J trimming: 2 bases; junction bases outside the gene matches: 4. From germline, CDR1 is SGHRS and CDR2 YFSETQ. As DNA, the CDR3 is TGCGCCAGCAGCGGACAGGGTCGGCAAGAGACCCAGTACTTC. Its protein product is CASSGQGRQETQYF. The entire variable domain, with the rest obtained from reference TRBV5-1 and TRBJ2-5, is as follows: KAGVTQTPRYLIKTRGQQVTLSCSPISGHRSVSWYQQTPGQGLQFLFEYFSETQRNKGNFPGRFSGRQFSNSRSEMNVSTLELGDSALYLCASSGQGRQETQYFGPGTRLLVL.

This clone was seen a handful of times. This chain uses TRBV16 with TRBJ2-4; TRBD1 matches 8 bases. The ends lost 3 bases at V and 3 bases at J; junction bases unmatched: 10. From germline, CDR1 is KGHSY and CDR2 FQNENV. The CDR3 is 17 amino acids. The CDR3 region is CASSHPAGGENKNIQYF. The CDR3 region has the DNA TGTGCCAGCAGCCACCCGGCAGGGGGCGAAAACAAAAACATTCAGTACTTC.

This chain links TRBV29-1 with TRBJ2-5; D may be TRBD2 (6 bases). V was cut by 6 bases and J by 5 bases, with 13 bases left in between. The germline V gene encodes CDR1 SQVTM and CDR2 ANQGSEA. This CDR3 is 12 amino acids long. CDR3 DNA sequence: TGCAGCGTGGGCCACGGAGGGGAGACCCAGTACTTC. This sequence encodes CSVGHGGETQYF.

The chain couples TRBV13 to TRBJ2-3; D not resolved. The CDR3 is 13 residues long. Germline assignment: CDR1 PRHDT and CDR2 FYEKMQ (reference sequence). Trimming removed 5 bases from V and 3 bases from J, with 9 bases in between. This CDR3 reads CASSVGKTDTQYF. The DNA for the CDR3 is TGTGCCAGCAGCGTGGGGAAGACAGATACGCAGTATTTT.

This chain uses TRBV25-1 with TRBJ1-5; maybe TRBD1 (6 bases). CDR1 is MGHDK and CDR2 is SYGVNS in the germline V gene. V was shortened by 5 bases and J by 1 base, with 9 bases between the two germline ends. The CDR3 totals 14 residues. Written as DNA, the CDR3 is TGTGCCAGCAGTACAGGGTTCAGCAATCAGCCCCAGCATTTT. This translates into CASSTGFSNQPQHF.

CDR3 nucleotide sequence: TGTGCCAGTATGGGGTGGGCCTCCCTCACCACCTTC. The encoded protein is CASMGWASLTTF. The chain combines TRBV19 with TRBJ1-2; D uncertain. The CDR3 runs 12 residues. Germline V gene sequence: CDR1 LNHDA, CDR2 SQIVND (reference sequence). Trimming removed 7 bases from V and 13 bases from J, with 19 bases in between.

The genes are TRBV9 and TRBJ1-1, with unresolved D. The germline V gene has CDR1 SGDLS and CDR2 YYNGEE. V lost 3 bases and J 1 base, leaving 10 bases between the germline ends. The CDR3 runs 14 residues. Here the CDR3 reads CASSAGARNTEAFF. In nucleotides, the CDR3 is TGTGCCAGCAGCGCCGGCGCGAGGAACACTGAAGCTTTCTTT.

V and J are TRBV9 and TRBJ1-2; 8 nucleotides align to TRBD1. V trimming: 0 bases; J trimming: 4 bases; junction bases outside the gene matches: 2. CDR3 size: 14 residues. Germline CDR1 reads SGDLS; CDR2 reads YYNGEE. The chain's CDR3 is CASSVGQGLYGYTF. For the CDR3, the DNA is TGTGCCAGCAGCGTAGGACAGGGGCTCTATGGCTACACCTTC.

This chain uses TRBV7-9 with TRBJ1-1, with TRBD1 as a possible D gene (5 bases). This CDR3 is 13 amino acids long. Trimming shortened V by 1 base and J by 6 bases, and 9 bases separated the two germline ends. Germline V gives CDR1 SEHNR, CDR2 FQNEAQ (reference sequence). Written as DNA, the CDR3 is TGTGCCAGCAGCTTAGTTCGGGGCGCTGAAGCTTTCTTT. Translated: CASSLVRGAEAFF.

This clone has more than one count but fewer than ten. This sequence joins TRBV7-6 and TRBJ2-2; weak D call: TRBD1 (5 bases). Trimming took off 0 bases at V and 4 bases at J, with 9 bases between the two ends. The length of the CDR3 is 15 residues. The germline CDR1 and CDR2 sequences are SGHVS and FNYEAQ. CDR3 coding DNA: TGTGCCAGCAGCTTAGCAGGGGCAGGCACCGGGGAGCTGTTTTTT. Its translation: CASSLAGAGTGELFF.